A selection of T cell receptor beta chains follows, all from one sample in a study of blood T cell repertoires in COVID-19. Some clones are missing from TCRdb's copy, which holds only in-frame ones; the method was immunoSEQ multiplex PCR. The sample lists more than 200,000 clones, 86% occurring once. The source material was peripheral blood. The receptors derive from a woman aged 50 to 60 with COVID-19, enrolled during active disease. The CDR3 runs from the conserved cysteine through the conserved F or W. Fields, in order: clone size, D gene, V gene, J gene, CDR3 protein, CDR3 DNA. A D gene is named only where the DNA matches it firmly. Expanded clones get a size class; other rows say once, few or many, or leave the size out.

size: NA
D: NA
V: TRBV2
J: TRBJ1-2
CDR3: CASSEWGEYGYTF
DNA: TGTGCCAGCAGTGAATGGGGAGAGTATGGCTACACCTTC

size: NA
D: NA
V: TRBV13
J: TRBJ2-1
CDR3: CASSLSRRLAPYNEQFF
DNA: TGTGCCAGCAGCTTAAGTAGGAGGCTAGCACCCTACAATGAGCAGTTCTTC

size: NA
D: NA
V: TRBV4-3
J: TRBJ2-1
CDR3: CASNRRLGGSYNEQFF
DNA: TGCGCCAGCAACAGACGGTTAGGGGGCTCCTACAATGAGCAGTTCTTC

size: NA
D: NA
V: TRBV6-5
J: TRBJ1-6
CDR3: CASSFSTGTNSPLHF
DNA: TGTGCCAGCAGCTTTTCTACAGGGACAAATTCACCCCTCCACTTT

size: NA
D: TRBD2
V: TRBV19
J: TRBJ2-3
CDR3: CASSPGTTTISSTDTQYF
DNA: TGTGCCAGTAGTCCAGGGACTACCACAATCTCTAGCACAGATACGCAGTATTTT

size: NA
D: TRBD1
V: TRBV6-5
J: TRBJ1-2
CDR3: CASRTGWRDYGYTF
DNA: TGTGCCAGCAGGACAGGGTGGAGGGACTATGGCTACACCTTC

size: NA
D: NA
V: TRBV24-1
J: TRBJ2-5
CDR3: CATRGLEETQYF
DNA: TGTGCCACCAGGGGGCTTGAAGAGACCCAGTACTTC

size: NA
D: NA
V: TRBV4-1
J: TRBJ2-7
CDR3: CASSQESGTGYEQYF
DNA: TGCGCCAGCAGCCAAGAGTCAGGAACGGGGTACGAGCAGTACTTC

size: NA
D: NA
V: TRBV5-1
J: TRBJ2-3
CDR3: CASSSLATDTQYF
DNA: TGCGCCAGCAGCAGCCTAGCGACAGATACGCAGTATTTT

size: NA
D: NA
V: TRBV5-1
J: TRBJ2-1
CDR3: CASSSNSGGNEQFF
DNA: TGCGCCAGCAGCTCCAACTCCGGGGGCAATGAGCAGTTCTTC

size: NA
D: NA
V: TRBV25-1
J: TRBJ2-7
CDR3: CASTPGGGVYEQYF
DNA: TGTGCCAGCACTCCGGGAGGGGGCGTCTACGAGCAGTACTTC

size: NA
D: NA
V: TRBV7-8
J: TRBJ1-6
CDR3: CASSLGRGGSPLHF
DNA: TGTGCCAGCAGCTTAGGGAGGGGTGGATCACCCCTCCACTTT

size: NA
D: NA
V: TRBV5-1
J: TRBJ2-3
CDR3: CASRSGPYTDTQYF
DNA: TGCGCCAGCAGAAGCGGGCCCTACACAGATACGCAGTATTTT

size: NA
D: TRBD1
V: TRBV7-9
J: TRBJ1-5
CDR3: CASSPGTGVIKQPQHF
DNA: TGTGCCAGCAGCCCCGGGACAGGTGTTATCAAGCAGCCCCAGCATTTT

size: NA
D: NA
V: TRBV6-4
J: TRBJ1-4
CDR3: CASSDLWGLEKLFF
DNA: TGTGCCAGCAGTGACCTCTGGGGCCTTGAAAAACTGTTTTTT

size: NA
D: NA
V: TRBV7-6
J: TRBJ2-1
CDR3: CASSLGQQRLNEQFF
DNA: TGTGCCAGCAGCTTAGGCCAGCAGAGGCTGAATGAGCAGTTCTTC

size: NA
D: NA
V: TRBV30
J: TRBJ1-4
CDR3: CAWSQGNGNEKLFF
DNA: TGTGCCTGGAGTCAGGGCAATGGTAATGAAAAACTGTTTTTT

size: NA
D: NA
V: TRBV4-1
J: TRBJ2-5
CDR3: CASSQVGGKETQYF
DNA: TGCGCCAGCAGCCAAGTGGGGGGAAAAGAGACCCAGTACTTC

size: NA
D: TRBD2
V: TRBV10-3
J: TRBJ2-2
CDR3: CAISQGLYTGELFF
DNA: TGTGCCATCAGTCAGGGACTATACACCGGGGAGCTGTTTTTT

size: NA
D: NA
V: TRBV10-2
J: TRBJ2-3
CDR3: CASSTRDTQYF
DNA: TGCGCCAGCAGCACGAGGGATACGCAGTATTTT

size: few
D: NA
V: TRBV6-5
J: TRBJ1-1
CDR3: CASQGRWNTEAFF
DNA: TGTGCCAGTCAGGGGCGGTGGAACACTGAAGCTTTCTTT

size: NA
D: NA
V: TRBV5-1
J: TRBJ1-1
CDR3: CASSPGYTEAFF
DNA: TGCGCCAGCAGCCCCGGGTACACTGAAGCTTTCTTT

size: NA
D: NA
V: TRBV24-1
J: TRBJ1-5
CDR3: CATSDGRGNQPQHF
DNA: TGTGCCACCAGTGACGGAAGGGGGAATCAGCCCCAGCATTTT

size: NA
D: TRBD1
V: TRBV28
J: TRBJ2-5
CDR3: CASSRRDSPRETQYF
DNA: TGTGCCAGCAGTCGCCGGGACAGTCCACGGGAGACCCAGTACTTC

size: NA
D: NA
V: TRBV25-1
J: TRBJ1-1
CDR3: CASSQHVNTEAFF
DNA: TGTGCCAGCAGTCAACACGTGAACACTGAAGCTTTCTTT

size: NA
D: NA
V: TRBV5-6
J: TRBJ1-5
CDR3: CASSLLGEGGNQPQHF
DNA: TGTGCCAGCAGCTTGTTGGGGGAGGGAGGAAATCAGCCCCAGCATTTT

size: once
D: NA
V: TRBV7-6
J: TRBJ1-1
CDR3: CASSSQGDMNTEAFF
DNA: TGTGCCAGCAGCTCCCAAGGGGACATGAACACTGAAGCTTTCTTT

size: NA
D: TRBD1
V: TRBV5-1
J: TRBJ2-7
CDR3: CASSLQGGPYEQYF
DNA: TGCGCCAGCAGCTTACAGGGGGGCCCCTACGAGCAGTACTTC

size: NA
D: TRBD1
V: TRBV7-2
J: TRBJ1-2
CDR3: CASSDRVYGYTF
DNA: TGTGCCAGCAGCGACAGGGTCTATGGCTACACCTTC

size: NA
D: NA
V: TRBV5-6
J: TRBJ1-2
CDR3: CATKTGPLYGYTF
DNA: TGTGCCACTAAGACAGGCCCCCTCTATGGCTACACCTTC

size: NA
D: TRBD1
V: TRBV11-2
J: TRBJ2-2
CDR3: CASSLGQARAGELFF
DNA: TGTGCCAGCAGTCTCGGACAGGCCCGGGCCGGGGAGCTGTTTTTT

size: once
D: TRBD2
V: TRBV19
J: TRBJ2-2
CDR3: CASRDPGGRTGELFF
DNA: TGTGCCAGTAGGGACCCGGGGGGGCGCACCGGGGAGCTGTTTTTT

size: NA
D: NA
V: TRBV6-5
J: TRBJ1-1
CDR3: CASSYSRGGRAEAFF
DNA: TGTGCCAGCAGTTACTCGAGGGGGGGCAGGGCTGAAGCTTTCTTT

size: NA
D: NA
V: TRBV4-3
J: TRBJ1-2
CDR3: CASSQDGGGRDYGYTF
DNA: TGCGCCAGCAGCCAAGATGGGGGGGGCAGGGACTATGGCTACACCTTC

size: NA
D: NA
V: TRBV7-9
J: TRBJ2-7
CDR3: CASGRGAAYEQYF
DNA: TGTGCCAGCGGGAGGGGGGCCGCCTACGAGCAGTACTTC

size: NA
D: NA
V: TRBV11-2
J: TRBJ1-6
CDR3: CASSTVQGLGNSPLHF
DNA: TGTGCCAGCAGCACCGTACAGGGTCTAGGAAATTCACCCCTCCACTTT

size: few
D: TRBD1
V: TRBV19
J: TRBJ2-7
CDR3: CASSVDRGPYEQYF
DNA: TGTGCCAGTAGTGTGGACAGGGGACCTTACGAGCAGTACTTC

size: NA
D: TRBD1
V: TRBV19
J: TRBJ2-3
CDR3: CASSKSTGGLTDTQYF
DNA: TGTGCCAGTAGTAAATCTACAGGGGGGCTCACAGATACGCAGTATTTT

size: once
D: TRBD1
V: TRBV27
J: TRBJ2-7
CDR3: CASSLTGQSYYEQYF
DNA: TGTGCCAGCAGTCTAACGGGACAGAGCTACTACGAGCAGTACTTC

size: once
D: NA
V: TRBV2
J: TRBJ1-2
CDR3: CAFAGGGGYTF
DNA: TGTGCCTTCGCCGGCGGCGGTGGCTACACCTTC

size: once
D: NA
V: TRBV27
J: TRBJ2-1
CDR3: CASSFGQGFSYNEQFF
DNA: TGTGCCAGCAGTTTTGGTCAGGGGTTCTCCTACAATGAGCAGTTCTTC

size: few
D: NA
V: TRBV7-4
J: TRBJ1-2
CDR3: CASSPIGYTF
DNA: TGTGCCAGCAGCCCTATTGGCTACACCTTC

size: NA
D: TRBD1
V: TRBV6-1
J: TRBJ2-5
CDR3: CASSENPSRSRQGTQYF
DNA: TGTGCCAGCAGTGAAAACCCCAGTAGGTCCCGACAGGGGACCCAGTACTTC

size: NA
D: TRBD1
V: TRBV19
J: TRBJ1-2
CDR3: CASRPDSGGWRGYTF
DNA: TGTGCCAGTAGACCCGATTCAGGGGGCTGGAGAGGCTACACCTTC

size: NA
D: NA
V: TRBV29-1
J: TRBJ2-7
CDR3: CSVVRDLDEQYF
DNA: TGCAGCGTTGTTAGGGACTTGGACGAGCAGTACTTC

size: NA
D: TRBD2
V: TRBV11-3
J: TRBJ2-7
CDR3: CASSLTIAGGSYEQYF
DNA: TGTGCCAGCAGCTTAACTATAGCGGGGGGCTCCTACGAGCAGTACTTC

size: NA
D: TRBD1
V: TRBV6-5
J: TRBJ1-1
CDR3: CASKKTGGNTEAFF
DNA: TGTGCCAGCAAAAAGACAGGGGGGAACACTGAAGCTTTCTTT

size: NA
D: NA
V: TRBV5-4
J: TRBJ1-6
CDR3: CASSSGHGFDNSPLHF
DNA: TGTGCCAGCAGCTCCGGACACGGCTTTGATAATTCACCCCTCCACTTT

size: NA
D: NA
V: TRBV5-1
J: TRBJ1-6
CDR3: CASSPRTDSPLHF
DNA: TGCGCCAGCAGCCCCCGGACAGATTCACCCCTCCACTTT

size: NA
D: NA
V: TRBV3-1/TRBV3-2
J: TRBJ1-5
CDR3: CASSQNREGPQHF
DNA: TGTGCCAGCAGCCAAAACAGGGAGGGGCCCCAGCATTTT

size: NA
D: NA
V: TRBV7-6
J: TRBJ2-3
CDR3: CASSRAWDLGTDTQYF
DNA: TGTGCCAGCAGCCGGGCCTGGGACTTGGGCACAGATACGCAGTATTTT

size: NA
D: TRBD1
V: TRBV28
J: TRBJ1-3
CDR3: CASKPVQGWGNTIYF
DNA: TGTGCCAGTAAACCCGTACAGGGGTGGGGAAACACCATATATTTT

size: few
D: TRBD1
V: TRBV5-4
J: TRBJ2-1
CDR3: CASSGRDRGFDNEQFF
DNA: TGTGCCAGCAGCGGGAGGGACAGGGGTTTCGACAATGAGCAGTTCTTC

size: NA
D: TRBD2
V: TRBV11-3
J: TRBJ2-2
CDR3: CASSQLAGANTGELFF
DNA: TGTGCCAGCAGCCAACTAGCGGGGGCGAACACCGGGGAGCTGTTTTTT

size: NA
D: TRBD1
V: TRBV19
J: TRBJ1-2
CDR3: CASSTGQGAGGYTF
DNA: TGTGCCAGTAGTACGGGACAGGGGGCTGGAGGCTACACCTTC

size: NA
D: NA
V: TRBV6-1
J: TRBJ1-2
CDR3: CASSELTGWDGYTF
DNA: TGTGCCAGCAGTGAGCTAACAGGGTGGGATGGCTACACCTTC

size: NA
D: TRBD1
V: TRBV28
J: TRBJ1-2
CDR3: CASISVGQDFNGYTF
DNA: TGTGCCAGCATCTCCGTGGGACAGGACTTTAATGGCTACACCTTC